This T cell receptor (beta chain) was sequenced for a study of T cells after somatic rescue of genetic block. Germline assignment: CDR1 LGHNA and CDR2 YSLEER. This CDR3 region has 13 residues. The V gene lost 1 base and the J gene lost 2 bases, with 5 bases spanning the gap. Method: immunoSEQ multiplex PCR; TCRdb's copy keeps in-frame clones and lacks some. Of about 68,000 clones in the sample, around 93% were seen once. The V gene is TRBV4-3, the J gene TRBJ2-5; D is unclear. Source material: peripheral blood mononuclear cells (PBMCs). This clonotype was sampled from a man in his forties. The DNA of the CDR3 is TGCGCCAGCAGCCAAGTCCCTCAAGAGACCCAGTACTTC. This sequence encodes CASSQVPQETQYF.